This T cell receptor (beta chain) originates from a study of CD8+CD57+ T cells in acquired aplastic anemia. Whole-study results and caveats: Patients and controls had CD8+ Simpson's diversity values that were not significantly distinct. Overlapping CD8+ CDR3 repertoires of patients and controls contained nearly 30 shared sequences.

V lost 1 base and J lost 2, with 12 bases in between. This CDR3 has 16 amino acids. Germline CDR1 MNHEY, CDR2 SMNVEV (reference sequence). For this clonotype: Antigen specificity is unknown.

CDR3 and TCR beta VDJ profiling relied on a genomic DNA template. In TCRdb, the reads were re-called with MiXCR into one record per CDR3 protein. Among 150,000 or so distinct CDR3 sequences listed, 63% were seen once. The TCR comes from a human donor in good health. This rearrangement joins TRBV27 to TRBJ1-5, with unresolved D. Material: sorted CD4+, CD8+, or CD8+CD57+ T cells (not recorded which) from PBMCs. In DNA form, the CDR3 reads TGTGCCAGCAGTTTATTTGCGGCTAGGGGCAATCAGCCCCAGCATTTT. Protein product: CASSLFAARGNQPQHF.